This TCR beta chain comes out of a study of T cells in Graves' hyperthyroidism and ophthalmopathy (dated by TCRdb to 2018 to 2020). About the investigation overall: Peripheral blood was sampled at the time of initial diagnosis, prior to any treatment. TCR V-J signatures able to tell the groups apart were searched for in a discovery cohort of some 97 patients, of whom more than 40 had Graves' ophthalmopathy and under 65 had stable Graves' hyperthyroidism. Once sampling was done, hyperthyroidism patients were given methimazole at a starting dose of 30 mg daily, whereas ophthalmopathy patients were given high-dose intravenous methylprednisolone. An independent validation cohort of 18 to 20 hyperthyroidism patients and approximately 17 patients who later progressed to ophthalmopathy tested prospective prediction of ophthalmopathy. The paper describes TCR Vbeta CDR3 sequencing of 135 peripheral blood samples, made up of 43 ophthalmopathy patients, some 76 hyperthyroidism patients and 17 progressor patients. Thyroid tissue and blood T-cell repertoires from more than five Graves' hyperthyroidism patients were also compared in the study. For training and testing, the roughly 100 patients in the discovery cohort were randomly divided in a 7:3 ratio.

TCR beta CDR3 regions were amplified from RNA transcripts. The TCR CDR3 was subjected to a first round of RT-PCR using the HTBI primer set and the Qiagen OneStep RT-PCR kit. A second multiplex PCR round built the libraries, followed by size selection and purification. Sequencing of the libraries was done on an Illumina HiSeq2000 using paired-end 100 bp reads. The authors processed their data as follows. SOAPnuke was used to process the raw data, throwing out any read that contained adapters or uncalled bases, had a mean Phred below 15, or lacked an exact constant-primer or identifier match. High-quality paired reads were merged using COPE v1.2.5, and each unique nucleotide sequence was defined as a clonotype. Clonotypes were aligned to IMGT TRBV, TRBD and TRBJ reference segments using MiTCR v1.1. The analysis was restricted to V-J combinations with a frequency above 0.0001, which together covered around 99% of the repertoires. A TCS score was defined as the ratio of F50 (clonal expansion) to E x V (chaos), with BLOSUM62-based TCRdist applied between CDR3 peptides within each V-J. Welch's t-statistics and random forest reduced roughly 530 V-J features to about 12, which were used in a naive Bayes classifier (R e1071). TCRdb reworked the public reads: Q25 trimming with fastp, MiXCR clone assembly, productive beta chains retained. Records with the same CDR3 protein are collapsed into one entry carrying the most frequent genes and DNA. TCRdb's processing, not the authors', yielded these V and J calls. The sample yields about 210,000 distinct CDR3 sequences; 17% were counted once. Jointly, the top ten make up around 52% of the sample.

Results the study describes overall, beyond this receptor: Most expanded thyroid clonotypes (frequency above 0.001) were also detected in blood, suggesting blood repertoires may reflect thyroid immune responses. No statistical method was used to set the sample size in advance, and investigators knew the group allocation. A 13 V-J signature model separated ophthalmopathy from stable hyperthyroidism, with around 88% sensitivity and roughly 81% specificity in cross-validation and 80%/75% in testing. In validation, the model predicted progression to ophthalmopathy a median of approximately 6.3 months before onset, with 70% to 71% sensitivity and 72.22% specificity.

Graves' hyperthyroidism was defined as stable when no progression to ophthalmopathy occurred over 18 months of follow-up. Hyperthyroidism patients were newly diagnosed, with disease duration under 2 months, and aged 18 to 65 years. The study excluded patients with uncontrolled infections, other autoimmune diseases, pregnancy or lactation. Diagnoses were based on clinical symptoms, serum thyroxine and TRAb, thyroid ultrasound and orbital computed tomography. PBMCs were separated from roughly 10 ml of fresh peripheral blood using Ficoll-Paque density gradient centrifugation. Total RNA was extracted using Trizol reagent, and RNA quality was assessed on an Agilent 2100 Bioanalyzer. As regards this clonotype: Its antigen remains undetermined. No per-base quality is available; no much larger clone lies one base away.

Based on the germline V gene (reference sequence), the CDR1 and CDR2 sequences are SEHNR and FQNEAQ. Germline trimming: 5 bases from V, 1 base from J; junction bases outside gene matches: 4. The CDR3 holds 16 amino acids from the cysteine to the phenylalanine. Only the CDR3 DNA is retained, 48 bases long and in frame from the first base. The specimen was blood. The TCR originated in a man aged 50-59 years with Graves' hyperthyroidism. The rearranged segments are TRBV7-9 and TRBJ2-2, with 10 middle bases fitting TRBD2. CDR3 protein: CASSPPSGGNTGELFF. Here is the DNA: TGTGCCAGCAGCCCACCTAGCGGGGGGAACACCGGGGAGCTGTTTTTT.